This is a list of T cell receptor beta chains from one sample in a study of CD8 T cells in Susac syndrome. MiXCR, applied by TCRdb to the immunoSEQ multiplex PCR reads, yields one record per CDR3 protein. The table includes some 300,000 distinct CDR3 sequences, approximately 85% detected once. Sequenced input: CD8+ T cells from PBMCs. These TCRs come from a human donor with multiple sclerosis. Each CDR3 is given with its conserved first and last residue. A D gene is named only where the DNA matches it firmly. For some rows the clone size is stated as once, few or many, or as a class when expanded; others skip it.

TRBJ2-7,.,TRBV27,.,CASSLGLVYEQYF,TGTGCCAGCAGTTTGGGACTGGTCTACGAGCAGTACTTC
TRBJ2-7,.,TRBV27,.,CASSLSGEISYEQYF,TGTGCCAGCAGTTTATCGGGGGAGATTAGCTACGAGCAGTACTTC
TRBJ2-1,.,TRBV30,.,CAWRPLLARSYNEQFF,TGTGCCTGGAGACCCCTCTTGGCTAGAAGCTACAATGAGCAGTTCTTC
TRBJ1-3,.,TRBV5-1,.,CASSPPAGDTIYF,TGCGCCAGCAGCCCACCGGCAGGGGACACCATATATTTT
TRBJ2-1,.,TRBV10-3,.,CAISEWGSYNEQFF,TGTGCCATCAGTGAGTGGGGATCGTACAATGAGCAGTTCTTC
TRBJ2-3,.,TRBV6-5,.,CASSHIITDTQYF,TGTGCCAGCAGCCATATAATCACAGATACGCAGTATTTT
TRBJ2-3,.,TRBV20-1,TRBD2,CSARDATSGSTDTHYF,TGCAGTGCTAGAGATGCGACTAGCGGGAGCACAGATACGCATTATTTT
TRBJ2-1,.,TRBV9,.,CASSVVDSSVNEQFF,TGTGCCAGCAGCGTAGTGGATTCGAGTGTCAATGAGCAGTTCTTC
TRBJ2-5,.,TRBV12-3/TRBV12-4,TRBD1,CASSLEGALGQETQYF,TGTGCCAGCAGTTTAGAGGGGGCCTTAGGGCAAGAGACCCAGTACTTC
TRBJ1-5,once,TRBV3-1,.,CASSPHRFDQPQHF,TGTGCCAGCAGCCCCCACAGATTTGATCAGCCCCAGCATTTT
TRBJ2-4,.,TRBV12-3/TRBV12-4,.,CASSPGNWGLNIQYF,TGTGCCAGCAGTCCGGGGAATTGGGGACTGAACATTCAGTACTTC
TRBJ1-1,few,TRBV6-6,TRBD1,CASSYGQGTEAFF,TGTGCCAGCAGTTACGGACAGGGCACTGAAGCTTTCTTT
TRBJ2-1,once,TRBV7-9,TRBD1,CASRAQGGYNEQFF,TGTGCCAGCAGGGCACAGGGGGGATACAATGAGCAGTTCTTC
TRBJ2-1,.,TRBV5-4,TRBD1,CASSSGTGKNEQFF,TGTGCCAGCAGCTCCGGGACAGGGAAAAATGAGCAGTTCTTC
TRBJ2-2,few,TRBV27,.,CASSLFRDTGELFF,TGTGCCAGCAGTTTATTCAGGGACACCGGGGAGCTGTTTTTT
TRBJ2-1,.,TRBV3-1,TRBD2,CASSQAFWREGYNEQFF,TGTGCCAGCAGCCAGGCCTTCTGGCGGGAGGGCTACAATGAGCAGTTCTTC
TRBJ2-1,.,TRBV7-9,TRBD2,CASSRGLGPNNEQFF,TGTGCCAGCAGCCGAGGACTAGGTCCCAACAATGAGCAGTTCTTC
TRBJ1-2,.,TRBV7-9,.,CASSSPSDTRYGYTF,TGTGCCAGCAGCTCTCCATCTGACACCCGCTATGGCTACACCTTC